The clone carrying this TCR beta chain was detected only a few times. The antigen is not known. TCRdb processed the 5' RACE reads anew with MiXCR; each CDR3 protein has one entry. The sample shows tens of thousands of distinct CDR3 sequences, roughly 28% of them seen only once. This CDR3 spans 13 amino acids. Germline CDR1 and CDR2: MNHNY and SVGAGI (reference sequence). Trimming took off 0 bases at V and 4 bases at J, with 6 bases between the two ends. Whole-study findings and limits: Tumor Tregs overlapped most with tumor, then blood, naive CD4+ cells.

This rearrangement joins TRBV6-6 to TRBJ1-2; D is possibly TRBD1 (5 bases). The TCR sequence derives from a female donor with breast cancer. Sequenced material: tumor-infiltrating memory CD4+ T cells sorted from the breast tumor. The subset was: memory CD4+ T cells, CD4+CD45RO+CD25-. The DNA for the CDR3 is TGTGCCAGCAGTTACTCGAGGGGCTATGGCTACACCTTC. The encoded protein is CASSYSRGYGYTF.